Below, one T cell receptor (beta chain) is given with its context. Its antigen is not identified. Trimming left V 5 bases short and J 4 bases short, with 14 bases between. Germline loops: CDR1 LNHDA, CDR2 SQIVND (reference sequence). The CDR3 has 14 amino acids. The source of the sample is a study of shared clonotypes between healthy human individuals. Replicate PCRs from sorted subsets contained roughly 200 ng DNA, which is approximately 30,000 T cell genomes. Data came from immunoSEQ multiplex PCR; TCRdb stores just in-frame clones and leaves some out. The table shows about 2.2 million clones, with approximately 92% occurring only once. Study results and caveats: What naive subsets generally showed was a larger estimated richness than memory subsets showed. The expectation was that sequencing depth would affect clonotype sharing among donors. Sharing across four donors was highest in naive CD4 (around 5%) and lowest in memory CD8 (approximately 0.4%).

Terminally differentiated effector memory CD45RA+ cells were left out of the naive CD8 fraction, which was CD45RO-negative and positively selected for CCR7. Sequencing was performed on naive CD8+ T cells from PBMCs. This receptor was identified in a man between 18 and 35 years old in good health. Some clones in this sample may be carry-over from other donors' samples. The chain recombines TRBV19 with TRBJ1-1; no firm D call. DNA of the CDR3: TGTGCCAGTAGTTGGGTGTTTAAGGGCACTGAAGCTTTCTTT. Translating gives CASSWVFKGTEAFF.